The sequence of this TCR beta chain was determined in a study of blood T cell repertoires in COVID-19. Study-level information: Spain, Italy and the United States supplied samples that represented acute and convalescent COVID-19.

Original methodology: Reference gene primer amplification yielded estimated nucleated cell counts. TCRdb's table, derived via immunoSEQ multiplex PCR, lists solely in-frame clones and lacks some. V and J calls and clone size follow that table, whereas D and trimming were derived from the DNA. Among about 150,000 clones listed, 82% were seen once. Looked up from germline, CDR1 is SGDLS and CDR2 is YYNGEE. The CDR3 has 16 residues. The V segment lost 2 bases and the J segment 2 bases; nucleotides outside the gene matches: 5. Sequencing used peripheral blood. The receptor was derived from a woman of 80 years or more with active or convalescent COVID-19. The gene calls are TRBV9 and TRBJ2-7; 12 bases align to TRBD2. This CDR3 is CASSVGTSGRTYEQYF. The CDR3 nucleotides are TGTGCCAGCAGCGTCGGAACTAGCGGGAGGACCTACGAGCAGTACTTC. The full variable domain, rest sourced from reference TRBV9 and TRBJ2-7, is DSGVTQTPKHLITATGQRVTLRCSPRSGDLSVYWYQQSLDQGLQFLIQYYNGEERAKGNILERFSAQQFPDLHSELNLSSLELGDSALYFCASSVGTSGRTYEQYFGPGTRLTVT.